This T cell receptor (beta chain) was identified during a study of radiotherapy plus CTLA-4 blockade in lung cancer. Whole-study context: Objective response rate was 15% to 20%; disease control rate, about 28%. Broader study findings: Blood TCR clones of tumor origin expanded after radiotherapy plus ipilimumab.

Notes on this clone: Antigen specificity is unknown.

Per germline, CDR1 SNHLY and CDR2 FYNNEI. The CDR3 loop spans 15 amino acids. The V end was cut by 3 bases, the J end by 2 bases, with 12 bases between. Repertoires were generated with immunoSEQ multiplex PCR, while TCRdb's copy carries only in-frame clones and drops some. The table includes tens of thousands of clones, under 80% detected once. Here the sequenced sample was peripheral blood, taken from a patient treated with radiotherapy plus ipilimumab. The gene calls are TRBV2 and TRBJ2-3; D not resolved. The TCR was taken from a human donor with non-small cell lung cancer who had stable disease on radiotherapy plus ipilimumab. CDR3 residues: CASSDTVAHTDTQYF. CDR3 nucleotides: TGTGCCAGCAGTGATACGGTTGCCCACACAGATACGCAGTATTTT.